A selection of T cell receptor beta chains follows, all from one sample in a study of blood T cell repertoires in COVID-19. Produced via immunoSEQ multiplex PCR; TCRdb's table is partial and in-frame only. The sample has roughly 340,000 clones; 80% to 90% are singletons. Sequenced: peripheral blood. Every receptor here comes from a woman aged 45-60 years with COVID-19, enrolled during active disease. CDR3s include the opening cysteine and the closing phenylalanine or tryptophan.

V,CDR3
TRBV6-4,CASAPMSSYNEQFF
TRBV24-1,CATSESGQALKPQHF
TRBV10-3,CAISALSRGSTNTGELFF
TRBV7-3,CASSIGHAYNEQFF
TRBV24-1,CATSVGLAGGQETQYF
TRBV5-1,CASRSSSYNEQFF
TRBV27,CASSLGGTGITGELFF
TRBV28,CASIRQVSQPQHF
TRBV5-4,CASSYGGVEKLFF
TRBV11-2,CASSNGAGGTGELFF